What follows are 17 T cell receptor beta chains derived from one specimen sequenced in a study of Ad26.COV2.S vaccination and SARS-CoV-2 variants. Data came from immunoSEQ multiplex PCR; TCRdb stores just in-frame clones and leaves some out. Among about 350,000 clones, roughly 94% were seen once, and the ten largest hold under 5%. Source: peripheral blood, taken after recovery from COVID-19. All receptors come from a human donor who had recovered from COVID-19.

The rearrangement links TRBV28 to TRBJ2-7, with D uncertain. Trimming pared 3 bases from V and 0 bases from J, leaving 6 bases between. There are 13 residues in the CDR3. The germline CDR1 and CDR2 sequences are MDHEN and SYDVKM. As DNA, the CDR3 is TGTGCCAGCAGTTTTAGAACCTCCTACGAGCAGTACTTC. It yields the protein CASSFRTSYEQYF. Based on the CDR3 plus reference TRBV28 and TRBJ2-7, the full variable domain is DVKVTQSSRYLVKRTGEKVFLECVQDMDHENMFWYRQDPGLGLRLIYFSYDVKMKEKGDIPEGYSVSREKKERFSLILESASTNQTSMYLCASSFRTSYEQYFGPGTRLTVT.

The chain couples TRBV19 to TRBJ1-1, with no clear D. The CDR3 covers 14 residues. The germline V gene encodes CDR1 LNHDA and CDR2 SQIVND (reference sequence). Trimming stripped 0 bases from V and 8 bases from J, with 13 bases between. CDR3 protein: CASSIDRRPREAFF. In DNA, the CDR3 is TGTGCCAGTAGTATAGACAGGAGGCCTAGAGAAGCTTTCTTT.

The V and J genes are TRBV6-2 or TRBV6-3 and TRBJ1-6; D is unclear. The germline V gene encodes CDR1 MNHEY and CDR2 SVGEGT. V lost 2 bases and J 7 bases, leaving 9 bases between the germline ends. This CDR3 is built from 14 residues. CDR3 in amino acids: CASSYILDNSPLHF. The CDR3 DNA reads TGTGCCAGCAGTTACATCTTGGACAATTCACCCCTCCACTTT.

This chain joins TRBV3-1 (or the pseudogene TRBV3-2) and TRBJ2-3; D is perhaps TRBD2 (6 bases). There are 15 residues in the CDR3. The germline V gene has CDR1 LGHDT and CDR2 YNNKEL (reference sequence). Trimming cost V 1 base and J 4 bases, with 12 bases left between them. The CDR3 reads CASSQVSGGADTQYF. The CDR3 DNA is TGTGCCAGCAGCCAAGTTTCCGGGGGAGCAGATACGCAGTATTTT.

The genes are TRBV6-4 and TRBJ1-1; no firm D call. CDR3 length: 13 amino acids. The germline gives CDR1 MRHNA, CDR2 SNTAGT. Trimming removed 4 bases at V and 4 bases at J, with 10 bases between. CDR3 sequence: CASSVQVGTEAFF. CDR3 DNA sequence: TGTGCCAGCAGTGTTCAGGTAGGCACTGAAGCTTTCTTT.

This chain links TRBV5-6 with TRBJ1-2; weak D call: TRBD1 (6 bases). Germline assignment: CDR1 SGHDT and CDR2 YYEEEE. CDR3 length equals 14 residues. V lost 2 bases, J lost 5 bases, and 13 bases lay in between. This chain's CDR3 is CASSLSGTTYGYTF. In DNA form, the CDR3 reads TGTGCCAGCAGCTTATCCGGGACAACTTATGGCTACACCTTC. Combining the CDR3 with reference TRBV5-6 and TRBJ1-2 gives the whole variable domain DAGVTQSPTHLIKTRGQQVTLRCSPKSGHDTVSWYQQALGQGPQFIFQYYEEEERQRGNFPDRFSGHQFPNYSSELNVNALLLGDSALYLCASSLSGTTYGYTFGSGTRLTVV.

DNA for the CDR3: TGTGCCAGTAGTGGAAAGGGGGGAGGAGAGCAGTACTTC. Translated, it gives CASSGKGGGEQYF. The chain combines TRBV19 with TRBJ2-7; D is possibly TRBD1 or TRBD2 (6 bases each). The V end was cut by 5 bases, the J end by 7 bases, with 15 bases between. This CDR3 has 13 residues. Germline CDR1 is LNHDA and CDR2 is SQIVND (reference sequence). Looking up the rest from reference TRBV19 and TRBJ2-7 gives the full variable domain: DGGITQSPKYLFRKEGQNVTLSCEQNLNHDAMYWYRQDPGQGLRLIYYSQIVNDFQKGDIAEGYSVSREKKESFPLTVTSAQKNPTAFYLCASSGKGGGEQYFGPGTRLTVT.

This rearrangement joins TRBV10-2 to TRBJ2-5, with no clear D. CDR3 size: 10 residues. From germline, CDR1 is WSHSY and CDR2 SAAADI. V lost 10 bases to trimming and J lost 10 bases, with 13 bases between them. The CDR3 spells CATGRMDQYF. In DNA, the CDR3 is TGCGCCACGGGTCGGATGGACCAGTACTTC.

Here the CDR3 DNA reads TGTGCCAGCAGCCACTTCTGGACAGGGGCGAACACCGGGGAGCTGTTTTTT. Encoded protein: CASSHFWTGANTGELFF. The V call is TRBV3-1 (or the pseudogene TRBV3-2), the J call TRBJ2-2; 9 bases agree with TRBD1. This CDR3 region has 17 residues. V was clipped by 3 bases and J by 0 bases; unmatched bases: 5. Germline V gene sequence: CDR1 LGHDT, CDR2 YNNKEL (reference sequence).

The chain is built from TRBV5-6 and TRBJ2-3; 8 bases align to TRBD2. The CDR3 is made up of 16 amino acids. Germline CDR1 SGHDT, CDR2 YYEEEE. Germline trimming cut 0 bases from V and 1 base from J; bases unmatched to any gene: 4. The CDR3 reads CASSLALRGGTDTQYF. CDR3 DNA sequence: TGTGCCAGCAGCTTGGCCCTGCGGGGGGGCACAGATACGCAGTATTTT.

The CDR3 sequence: CASSQESDTQYF. CDR3 DNA: TGTGCCAGCAGCCAAGAGTCAGATACGCAGTATTTT. The V and J genes are TRBV14 and TRBJ2-3; D gene uncertain. The germline V and J ends were trimmed by 0 bases and 4 bases, with 2 bases remaining between them. Germline values: CDR1 SGHDN, CDR2 FVKESK. This CDR3 region has 12 residues.

The gene calls are TRBV2 and TRBJ2-1; TRBD2 aligns across 9 bases. The CDR3 length is 15 residues. Per the germline V gene, CDR1 is SNHLY and CDR2 is FYNNEI. V was clipped by 6 bases and J by 0 bases; unmatched bases: 3. CDR3 amino acids: CASSYSGSSYNEQFF. CDR3 bases: TGTGCCAGCAGCTATAGCGGGAGCTCCTACAATGAGCAGTTCTTC.

The rearrangement joins TRBV5-1 to TRBJ2-7; D is unresolved. Germline CDR1 SGHRS, CDR2 YFSETQ. CDR3 length equals 13 residues. Trimming shortened V by 0 bases and J by 4 bases, and 8 bases separated the two germline ends. The CDR3 DNA reads as TGCGCCAGCAGCTTGGGACTGACATACGAGCAGTACTTC. Protein sequence: CASSLGLTYEQYF.

This clone showed up just once. The chain combines TRBV2 with TRBJ1-1; D is perhaps TRBD1 (6 bases). The CDR3 spans 13 residues. V lost 6 bases and J 3 bases, leaving 11 bases between the germline ends. CDR1 is SNHLY and CDR2 is FYNNEI in the germline V gene. CDR3 bases: TGTGCCAGCAGCCCAGGGGTGTACACTGAAGCTTTCTTT. Amino acids: CASSPGVYTEAFF.

This chain links TRBV19 with TRBJ2-1, with 16 positions matching TRBD2. The germline gives CDR1 LNHDA, CDR2 SQIVND (reference sequence). With 6 bases clipped from V and 7 bases from J, the junction kept 3 bases outside the gene matches. This CDR3 comprises 15 residues. The CDR3 sequence is CASSPGLAGGNEQFF. DNA of the CDR3: TGTGCCAGTAGCCCGGGACTAGCGGGGGGGAATGAGCAGTTCTTC. Full variable domain (rest looked up from reference TRBV19 and TRBJ2-1): DGGITQSPKYLFRKEGQNVTLSCEQNLNHDAMYWYRQDPGQGLRLIYYSQIVNDFQKGDIAEGYSVSREKKESFPLTVTSAQKNPTAFYLCASSPGLAGGNEQFFGPGTRLTVL.

The chain has TRBV2 and TRBJ1-4; TRBD1 is a possible D gene (5 bases). The CDR3 has 15 amino acids. Germline V gene data show CDR1 as SNHLY and CDR2 as FYNNEI. Trimming took 4 bases from V and 8 from J, leaving 17 bases between them. The chain's CDR3 is CASSALPAGKEKLFF. CDR3 in DNA: TGTGCCAGCAGTGCACTTCCGGCAGGGAAGGAAAAACTGTTTTTT.

J is TRBJ2-1 and V is TRBV5-1; 10 bases are a match to TRBD2. CDR1 and CDR2 (germline): SGHRS, YFSETQ. J was trimmed by 5 bases and V by 4 bases; bases with no gene match: 9. This CDR3 region has 16 residues. The CDR3 spells CASSGSLAGLNNEQFF. The CDR3 region has the DNA TGCGCCAGCAGCGGATCACTAGCGGGGTTAAACAATGAGCAGTTCTTC.